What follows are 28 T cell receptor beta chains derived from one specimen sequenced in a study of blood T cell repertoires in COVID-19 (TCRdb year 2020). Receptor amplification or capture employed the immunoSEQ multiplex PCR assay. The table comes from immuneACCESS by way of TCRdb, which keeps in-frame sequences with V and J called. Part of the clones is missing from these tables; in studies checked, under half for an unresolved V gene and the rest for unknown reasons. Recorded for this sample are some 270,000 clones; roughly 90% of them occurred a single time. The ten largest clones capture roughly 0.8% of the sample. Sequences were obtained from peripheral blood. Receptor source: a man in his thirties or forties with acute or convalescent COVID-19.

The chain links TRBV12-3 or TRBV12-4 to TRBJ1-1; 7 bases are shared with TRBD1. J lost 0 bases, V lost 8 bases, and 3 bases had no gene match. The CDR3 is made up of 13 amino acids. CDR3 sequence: CASAGQMNTEAFF. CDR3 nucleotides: TGTGCCAGCGCGGGACAGATGAACACTGAAGCTTTCTTT.

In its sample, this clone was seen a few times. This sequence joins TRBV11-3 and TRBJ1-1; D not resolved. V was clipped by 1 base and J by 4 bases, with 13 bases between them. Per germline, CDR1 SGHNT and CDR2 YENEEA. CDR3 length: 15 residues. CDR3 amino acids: CASSLGLPSGTEAFF. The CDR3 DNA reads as TGTGCCAGCAGCTTAGGTCTTCCCTCGGGCACTGAAGCTTTCTTT.

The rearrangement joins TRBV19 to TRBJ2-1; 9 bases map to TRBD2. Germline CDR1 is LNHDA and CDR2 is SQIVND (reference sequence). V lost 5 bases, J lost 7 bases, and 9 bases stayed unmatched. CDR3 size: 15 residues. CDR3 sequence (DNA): TGTGCCAGTAGTCTATTGCGGGGGGGATCAAATGAGCAGTTCTTC. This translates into CASSLLRGGSNEQFF.

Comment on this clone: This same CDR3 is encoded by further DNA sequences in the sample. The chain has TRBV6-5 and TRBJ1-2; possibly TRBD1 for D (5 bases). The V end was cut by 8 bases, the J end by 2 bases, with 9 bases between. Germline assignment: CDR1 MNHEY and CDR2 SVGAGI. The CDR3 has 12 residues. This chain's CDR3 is CASSSGNYGYTF. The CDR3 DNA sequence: TGTGCCAGCTCGTCAGGGAACTATGGCTACACCTTC.

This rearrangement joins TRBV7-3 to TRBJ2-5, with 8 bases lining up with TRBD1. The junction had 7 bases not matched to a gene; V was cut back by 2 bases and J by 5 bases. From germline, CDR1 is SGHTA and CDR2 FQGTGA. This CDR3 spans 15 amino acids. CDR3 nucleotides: TGTGCCAGCAGCTTACAGGGGGCTGAGAGGGAGACCCAGTACTTC. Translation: CASSLQGAERETQYF.

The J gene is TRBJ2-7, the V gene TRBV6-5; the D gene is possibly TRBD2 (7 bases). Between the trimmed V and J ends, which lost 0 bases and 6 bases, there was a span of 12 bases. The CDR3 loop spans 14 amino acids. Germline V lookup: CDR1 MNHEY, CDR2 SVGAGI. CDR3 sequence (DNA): TGTGCCAGCAGTTACTCGTACAGGGAGGGCGAGCAGTACTTC. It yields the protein CASSYSYREGEQYF.

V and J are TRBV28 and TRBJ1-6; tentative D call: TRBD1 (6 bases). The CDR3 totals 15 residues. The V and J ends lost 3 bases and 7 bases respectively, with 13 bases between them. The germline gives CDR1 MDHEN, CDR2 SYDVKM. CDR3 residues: CASSLWDTRNSPLHF. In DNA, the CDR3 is TGTGCCAGCAGTTTGTGGGACACAAGGAATTCACCCCTCCACTTT.

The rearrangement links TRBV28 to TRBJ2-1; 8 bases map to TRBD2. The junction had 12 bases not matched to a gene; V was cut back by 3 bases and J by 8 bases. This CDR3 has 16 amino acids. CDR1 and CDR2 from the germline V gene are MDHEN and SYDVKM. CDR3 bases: TGTGCCAGCAGTTTGTACACCGGGACTAGTACTGATGAGCAGTTCTTC. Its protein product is CASSLYTGTSTDEQFF.

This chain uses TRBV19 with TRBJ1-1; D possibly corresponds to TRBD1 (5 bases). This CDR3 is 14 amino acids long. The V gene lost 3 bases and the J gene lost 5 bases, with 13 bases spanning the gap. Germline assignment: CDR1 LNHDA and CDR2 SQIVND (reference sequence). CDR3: CASSIGHFFTEAFF. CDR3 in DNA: TGTGCCAGTAGTATTGGACACTTTTTTACTGAAGCTTTCTTT.

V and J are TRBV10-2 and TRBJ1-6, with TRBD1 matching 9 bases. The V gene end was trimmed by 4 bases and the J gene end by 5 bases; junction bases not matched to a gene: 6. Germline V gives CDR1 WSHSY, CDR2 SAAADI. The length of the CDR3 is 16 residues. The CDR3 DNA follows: TGCGCCAGCAGTGGACGGACAGGGGAACATAATTCACCCCTCCACTTT. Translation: CASSGRTGEHNSPLHF.

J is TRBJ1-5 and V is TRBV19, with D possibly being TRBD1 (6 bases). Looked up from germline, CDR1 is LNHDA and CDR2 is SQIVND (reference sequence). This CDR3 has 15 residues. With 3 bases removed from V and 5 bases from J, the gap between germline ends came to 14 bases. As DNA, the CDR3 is TGTGCCAGTAGTATCCGCAGGGGCCCCCATCAGCCCCAGCATTTT. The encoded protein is CASSIRRGPHQPQHF.

CDR3 nucleotide sequence: TGCAGTGCTAGTCCAAGGGGGGGAACACAGTACTTC. It encodes CSASPRGGTQYF. The genes are TRBV20-1 and TRBJ2-5; D possibly corresponds to TRBD2 (7 bases). CDR1 DFQATT and CDR2 SNEGSKA come from the germline V gene (reference sequence). This CDR3 contains 12 residues. The V and J ends lost 3 bases and 11 bases respectively, with 16 bases between them.

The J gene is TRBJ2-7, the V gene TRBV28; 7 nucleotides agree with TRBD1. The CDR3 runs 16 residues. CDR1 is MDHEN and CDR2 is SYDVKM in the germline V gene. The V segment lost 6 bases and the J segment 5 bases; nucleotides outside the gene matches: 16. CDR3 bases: TGTGCCAGCAGCACTGGCAGGGGGAATAACGGCAACGAGCAGTACTTC. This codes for CASSTGRGNNGNEQYF.

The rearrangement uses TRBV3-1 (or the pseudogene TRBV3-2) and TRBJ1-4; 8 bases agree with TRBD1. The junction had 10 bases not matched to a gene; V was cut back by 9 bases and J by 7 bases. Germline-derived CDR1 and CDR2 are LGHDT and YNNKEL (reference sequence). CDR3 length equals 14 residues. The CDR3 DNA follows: TGTGCCAGTAATGTCAGGGGGCGCGGTGAAAAACTGTTTTTT. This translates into CASNVRGRGEKLFF.

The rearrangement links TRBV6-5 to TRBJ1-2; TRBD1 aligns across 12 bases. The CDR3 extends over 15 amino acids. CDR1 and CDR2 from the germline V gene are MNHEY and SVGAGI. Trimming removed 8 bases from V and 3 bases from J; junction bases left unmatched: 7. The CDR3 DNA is TGTGCCAGCGCCTGGGGACAGGGGGCTCACTATGGCTACACCTTC. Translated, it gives CASAWGQGAHYGYTF.

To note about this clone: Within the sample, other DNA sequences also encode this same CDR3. The CDR3 reads CASSRQGEAFF. CDR3 coding DNA: TGTGCCAGCTCCCGACAGGGTGAAGCTTTCTTT. V is TRBV18 and J is TRBJ1-1; 7 bases match TRBD1. This CDR3 is built from 11 residues. Germline lookup yields CDR1 KGHSH and CDR2 LQKENI. The J segment lost 7 bases and the V segment lost 6 bases, leaving 2 bases of the junction unmatched.

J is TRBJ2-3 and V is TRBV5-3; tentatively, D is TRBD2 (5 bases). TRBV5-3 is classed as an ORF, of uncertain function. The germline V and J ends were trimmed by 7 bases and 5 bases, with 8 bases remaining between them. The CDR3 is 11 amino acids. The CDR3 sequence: CARRGKDTQYF. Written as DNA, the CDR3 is TGTGCCAGACGGGGAAAAGATACGCAGTATTTT.

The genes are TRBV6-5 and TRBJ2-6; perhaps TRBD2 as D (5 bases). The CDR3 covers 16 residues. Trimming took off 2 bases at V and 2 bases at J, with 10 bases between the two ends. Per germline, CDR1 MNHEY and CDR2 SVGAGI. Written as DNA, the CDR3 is TGTGCCAGCAGTTACGAAGGAGGCACTGGGGCCAACGTCCTGACTTTC. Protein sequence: CASSYEGGTGANVLTF.

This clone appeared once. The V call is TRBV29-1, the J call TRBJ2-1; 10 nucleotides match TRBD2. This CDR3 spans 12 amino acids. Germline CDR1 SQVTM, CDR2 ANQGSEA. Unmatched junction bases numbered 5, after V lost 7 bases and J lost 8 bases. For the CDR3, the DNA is TGCAGCGGGGCTAGCGGGAGTTATGAGCAGTTCTTC. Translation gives CSGASGSYEQFF.

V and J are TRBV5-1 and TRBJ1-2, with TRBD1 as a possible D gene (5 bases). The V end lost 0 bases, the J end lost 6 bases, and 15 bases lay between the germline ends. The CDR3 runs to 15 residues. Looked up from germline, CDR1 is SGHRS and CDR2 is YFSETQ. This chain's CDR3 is CASSLANRGENGYTF. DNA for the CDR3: TGCGCCAGCAGCTTGGCCAATAGGGGTGAGAATGGCTACACCTTC. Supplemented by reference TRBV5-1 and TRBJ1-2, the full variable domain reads KAGVTQTPRYLIKTRGQQVTLSCSPISGHRSVSWYQQTPGQGLQFLFEYFSETQRNKGNFPGRFSGRQFSNSRSEMNVSTLELGDSALYLCASSLANRGENGYTFGSGTRLTVV.

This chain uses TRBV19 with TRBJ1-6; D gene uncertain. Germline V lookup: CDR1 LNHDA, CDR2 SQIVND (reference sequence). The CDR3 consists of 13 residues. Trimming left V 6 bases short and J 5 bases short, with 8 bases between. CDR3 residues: CASRLADNSPLHF. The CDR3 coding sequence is TGTGCCAGTAGGCTGGCAGATAATTCACCCCTCCACTTT. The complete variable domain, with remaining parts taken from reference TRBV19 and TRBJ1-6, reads DGGITQSPKYLFRKEGQNVTLSCEQNLNHDAMYWYRQDPGQGLRLIYYSQIVNDFQKGDIAEGYSVSREKKESFPLTVTSAQKNPTAFYLCASRLADNSPLHFGNGTRLTVT.

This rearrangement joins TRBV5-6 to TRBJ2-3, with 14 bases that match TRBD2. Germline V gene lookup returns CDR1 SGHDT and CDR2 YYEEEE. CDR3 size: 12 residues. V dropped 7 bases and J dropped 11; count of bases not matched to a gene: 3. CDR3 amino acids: CASGGLAGGQYF. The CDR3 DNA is TGTGCCAGCGGCGGACTAGCGGGGGGGCAGTATTTT.

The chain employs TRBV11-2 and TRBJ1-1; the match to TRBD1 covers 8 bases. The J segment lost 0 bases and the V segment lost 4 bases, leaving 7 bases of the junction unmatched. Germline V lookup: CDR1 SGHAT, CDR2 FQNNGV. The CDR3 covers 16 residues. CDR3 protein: CASSSGQGWLNTEAFF. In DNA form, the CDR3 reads TGTGCCAGCAGCTCCGGACAGGGTTGGTTGAACACTGAAGCTTTCTTT.

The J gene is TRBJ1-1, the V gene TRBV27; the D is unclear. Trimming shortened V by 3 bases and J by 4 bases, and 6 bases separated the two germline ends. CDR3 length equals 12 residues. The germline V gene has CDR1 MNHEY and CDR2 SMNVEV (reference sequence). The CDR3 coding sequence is TGTGCCAGCAGTTTTTCGGGCACTGAAGCTTTCTTT. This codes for CASSFSGTEAFF.

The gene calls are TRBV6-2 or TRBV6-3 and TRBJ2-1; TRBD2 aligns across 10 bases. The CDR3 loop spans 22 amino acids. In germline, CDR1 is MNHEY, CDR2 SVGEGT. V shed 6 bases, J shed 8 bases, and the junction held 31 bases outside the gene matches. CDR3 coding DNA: TGTGCCAGCAGCCGAGGGAGACAGGGGACCCCGCACCCCACTAGCGGGGTTCATGAGCAGTTCTTC. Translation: CASSRGRQGTPHPTSGVHEQFF.

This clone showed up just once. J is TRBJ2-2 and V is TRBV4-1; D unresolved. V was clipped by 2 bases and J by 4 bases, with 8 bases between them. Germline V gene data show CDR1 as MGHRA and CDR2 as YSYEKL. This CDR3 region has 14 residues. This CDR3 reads CASSQPVRTGELFF. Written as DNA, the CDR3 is TGCGCCAGCAGCCAACCCGTTCGCACCGGGGAGCTGTTTTTT.

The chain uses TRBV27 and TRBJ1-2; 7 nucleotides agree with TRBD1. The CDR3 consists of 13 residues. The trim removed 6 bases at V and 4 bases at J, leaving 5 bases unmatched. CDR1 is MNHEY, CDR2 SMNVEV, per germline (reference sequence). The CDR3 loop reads CASSGDRVYGYTF. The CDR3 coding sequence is TGTGCCAGCAGCGGAGACAGGGTCTATGGCTACACCTTC.

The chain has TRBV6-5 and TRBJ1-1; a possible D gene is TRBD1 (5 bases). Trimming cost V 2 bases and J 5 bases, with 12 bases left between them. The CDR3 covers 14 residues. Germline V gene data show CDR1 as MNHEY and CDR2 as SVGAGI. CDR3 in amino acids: CASSYTRAGTEAFF. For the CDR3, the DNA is TGTGCCAGCAGTTACACCAGGGCGGGGACTGAAGCTTTCTTT.